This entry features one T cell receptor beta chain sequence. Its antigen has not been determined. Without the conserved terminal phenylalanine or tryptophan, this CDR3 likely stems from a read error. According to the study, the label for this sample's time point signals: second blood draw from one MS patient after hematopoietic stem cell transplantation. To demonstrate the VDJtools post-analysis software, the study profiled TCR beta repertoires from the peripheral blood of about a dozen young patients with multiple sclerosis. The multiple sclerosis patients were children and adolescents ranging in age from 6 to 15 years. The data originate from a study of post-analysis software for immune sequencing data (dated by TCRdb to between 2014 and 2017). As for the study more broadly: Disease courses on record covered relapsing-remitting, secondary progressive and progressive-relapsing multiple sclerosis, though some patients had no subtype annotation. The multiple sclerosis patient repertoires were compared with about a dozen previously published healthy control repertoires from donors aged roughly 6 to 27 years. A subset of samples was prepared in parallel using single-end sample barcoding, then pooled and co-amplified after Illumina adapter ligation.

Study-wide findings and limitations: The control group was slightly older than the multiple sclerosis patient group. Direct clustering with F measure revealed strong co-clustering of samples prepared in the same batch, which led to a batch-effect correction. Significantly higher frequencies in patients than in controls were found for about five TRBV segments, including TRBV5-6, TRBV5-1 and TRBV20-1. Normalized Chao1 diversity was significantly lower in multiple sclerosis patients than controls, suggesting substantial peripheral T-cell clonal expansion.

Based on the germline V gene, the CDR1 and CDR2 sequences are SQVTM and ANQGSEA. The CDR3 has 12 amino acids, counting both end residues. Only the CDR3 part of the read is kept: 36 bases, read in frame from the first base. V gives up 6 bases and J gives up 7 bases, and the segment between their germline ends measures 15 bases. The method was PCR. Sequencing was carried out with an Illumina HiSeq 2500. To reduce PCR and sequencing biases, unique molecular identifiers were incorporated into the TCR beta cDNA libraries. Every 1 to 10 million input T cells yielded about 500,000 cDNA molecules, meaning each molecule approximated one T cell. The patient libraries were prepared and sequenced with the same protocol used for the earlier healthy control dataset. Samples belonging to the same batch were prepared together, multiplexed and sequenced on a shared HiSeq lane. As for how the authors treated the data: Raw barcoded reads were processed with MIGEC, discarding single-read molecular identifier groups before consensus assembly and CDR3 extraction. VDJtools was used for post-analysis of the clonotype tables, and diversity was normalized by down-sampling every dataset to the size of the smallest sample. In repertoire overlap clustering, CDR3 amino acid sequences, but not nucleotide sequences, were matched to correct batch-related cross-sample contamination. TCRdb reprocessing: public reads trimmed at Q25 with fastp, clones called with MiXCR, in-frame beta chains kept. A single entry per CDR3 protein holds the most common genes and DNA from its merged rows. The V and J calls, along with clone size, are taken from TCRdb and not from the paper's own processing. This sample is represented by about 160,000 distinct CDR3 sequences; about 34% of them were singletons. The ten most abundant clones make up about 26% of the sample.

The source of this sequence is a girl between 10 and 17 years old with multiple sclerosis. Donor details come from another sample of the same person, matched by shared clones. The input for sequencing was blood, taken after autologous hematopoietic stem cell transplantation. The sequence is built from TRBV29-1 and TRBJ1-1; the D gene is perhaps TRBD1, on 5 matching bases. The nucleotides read TGCAGCGTGACAGAAGATTGGGATGAAGCTTTCTTG. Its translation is CSVTEDWDEAFL.